These 3 T cell receptor beta chains share one sample of origin, sequenced in a study of PD-1 blockade in classical Hodgkin lymphoma. Sequencing was performed with immunoSEQ multiplex PCR; in TCRdb, only in-frame clones are kept and a portion is missing. The data contain about 97,000 clones, approximately 90% of them seen just once; the ten biggest clones take up around 7%. Every patient was affected by relapse after autologous stem cell transplantation, while exposure to brentuximab vedotin was not uniform. The sample in question was peripheral blood mononuclear cells (PBMCs), obtained before the second cycle of nivolumab. These receptors all come from a human donor with classical Hodgkin lymphoma.

This chain uses TRBV29-1 with TRBJ2-3, with 7 bases identical to TRBD2. The CDR3 consists of 16 residues. V was pared by 6 bases and J by 2 bases, with 14 bases of the junction left unmatched. The germline gives CDR1 SQVTM, CDR2 ANQGSEA. Written as DNA, the CDR3 is TGCAGCGTGGAAAGGGTATGGCGGGGGACCACAGATACGCAGTATTTT. This codes for CSVERVWRGTTDTQYF.

The rearrangement links TRBV15 to TRBJ2-7; possible D gene TRBD2, 5 bases. V lost 6 bases, J lost 3 bases, and 18 bases lay in between. In germline, CDR1 is LNHNV, CDR2 YYDKDF (reference sequence). The CDR3 loop spans 15 amino acids. The CDR3 nucleotides read TGTGCCACCAGTCGAGGATTGGAGCGGTACTACGAGCAGTACTTC. Its translation is CATSRGLERYYEQYF.

The J gene is TRBJ2-3, the V gene TRBV15; 7 bases are shared with TRBD2. V gave up 6 bases and J gave up 5 bases; unmatched junction bases: 17. The germline V gene encodes CDR1 LNHNV and CDR2 YYDKDF (reference sequence). The CDR3 spans 17 residues. In nucleotides, the CDR3 is TGTGCCACCAGGAGGGAGCAGGCGGGGGATCGGAAAGATACGCAGTATTTT. Residues: CATRREQAGDRKDTQYF. Full variable domain (missing parts from reference TRBV15 and TRBJ2-3): DAMVIQNPRYQVTQFGKPVTLSCSQTLNHNVMYWYQQKSSQAPKLLFHYYDKDFNNEADTPDNFQSRRPNTSFCFLDIRSPGLGDTAMYLCATRREQAGDRKDTQYFGPGTRLTVL.